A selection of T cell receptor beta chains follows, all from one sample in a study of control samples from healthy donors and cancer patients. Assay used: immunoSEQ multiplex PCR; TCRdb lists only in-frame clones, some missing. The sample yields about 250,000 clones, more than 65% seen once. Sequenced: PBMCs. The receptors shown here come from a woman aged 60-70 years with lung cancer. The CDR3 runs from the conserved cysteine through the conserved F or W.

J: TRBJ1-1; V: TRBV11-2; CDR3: CATHGTRGSIFEAFF
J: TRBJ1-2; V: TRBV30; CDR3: CAWSEQGAEGYTF
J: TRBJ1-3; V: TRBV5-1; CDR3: CASSADTYGNTIYF
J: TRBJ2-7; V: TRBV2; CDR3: CASSKGGYSYEQYF
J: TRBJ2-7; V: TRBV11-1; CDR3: CASSQDRVFNEQYF
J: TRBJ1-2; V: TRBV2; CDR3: CASSPGTGGIYGYTF
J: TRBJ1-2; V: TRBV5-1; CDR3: CASSLSDGNYGYTF
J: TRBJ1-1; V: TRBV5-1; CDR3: CASSNPRPGTEAFF
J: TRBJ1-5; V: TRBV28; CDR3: CARDEGTTPNQPQHF
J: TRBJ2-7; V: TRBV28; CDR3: CASSRITSGRAHEQYF
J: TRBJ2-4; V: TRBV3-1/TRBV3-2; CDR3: CASSQAGQVAKNIQYF
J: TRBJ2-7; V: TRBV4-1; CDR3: CASSQGLAGYEQYF
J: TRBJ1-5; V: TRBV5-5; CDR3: CASSLVATGGNQPQHF
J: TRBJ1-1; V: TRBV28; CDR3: CASSLQGTEAFF
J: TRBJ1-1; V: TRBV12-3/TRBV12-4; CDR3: CASSLKRTEAFF
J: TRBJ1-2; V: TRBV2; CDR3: CASSEGASLYGYTF
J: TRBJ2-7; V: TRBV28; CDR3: CASRIGRATDYEQYF
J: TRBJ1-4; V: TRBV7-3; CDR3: CASSYRTGLSEKLFF
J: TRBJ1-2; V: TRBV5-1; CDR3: CASSSGDTNYGYTF
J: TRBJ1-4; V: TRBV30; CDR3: CAWSATDFNEKLFF
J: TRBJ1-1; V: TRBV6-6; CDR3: CASSYSEGSTEAFF
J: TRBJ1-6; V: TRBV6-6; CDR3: CASSYLRPADNSPLHF
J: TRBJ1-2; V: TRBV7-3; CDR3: CASSPGTGDRYGYTF
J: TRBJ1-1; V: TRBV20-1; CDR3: CSASFSRDRSFF
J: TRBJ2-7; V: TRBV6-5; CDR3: CASSYKAGNEQYF
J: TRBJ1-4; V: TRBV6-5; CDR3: CASSRQDNEKLFF
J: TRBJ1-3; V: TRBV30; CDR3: CAWSVVLGAIYF
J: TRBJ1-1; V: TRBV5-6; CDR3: CASSLGWGNTEAFF
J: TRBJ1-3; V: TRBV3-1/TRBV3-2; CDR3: CASSLDGDTIYF
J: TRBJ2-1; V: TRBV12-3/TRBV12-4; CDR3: CASSGTVYNEQFF
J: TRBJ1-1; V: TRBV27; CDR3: CASSFAGNTEAFF
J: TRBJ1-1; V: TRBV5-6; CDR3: CASSTNPTGNTEAFF
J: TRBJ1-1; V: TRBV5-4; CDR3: CASSLERDRGTEAFF
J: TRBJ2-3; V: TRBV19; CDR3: CASSNDGLWGDTQYF
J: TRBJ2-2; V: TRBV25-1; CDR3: CASSGVQRGSWLFF
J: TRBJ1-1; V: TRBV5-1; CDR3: CASSLTVQGGTEAFF
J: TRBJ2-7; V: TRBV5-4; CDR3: CASSVGGLAGNEQYF
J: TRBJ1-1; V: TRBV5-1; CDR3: CASSPGHQVGTEAFF
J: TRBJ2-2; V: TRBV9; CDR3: CASSRQVGGELFF
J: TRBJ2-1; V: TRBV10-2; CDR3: CASSATSGYNEQFF
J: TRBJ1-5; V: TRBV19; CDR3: CASTVGTGLYSNQPQHF
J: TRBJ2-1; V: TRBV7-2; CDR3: CASSLDGAPYNEQFF
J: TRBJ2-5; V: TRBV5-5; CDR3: CASSWLRDSTETQYF
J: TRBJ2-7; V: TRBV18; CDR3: CASSFDRNSYEQYF
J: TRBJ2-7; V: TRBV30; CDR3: CAWSSLAAYEQYF
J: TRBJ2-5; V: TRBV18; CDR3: CASSRDRQETQYF
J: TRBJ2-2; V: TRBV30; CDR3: CAWRRDANTGELFF
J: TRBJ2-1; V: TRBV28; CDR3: CASSPGGQNRMVGQFF
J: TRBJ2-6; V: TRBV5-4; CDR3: CASSLDSITGANVLTF
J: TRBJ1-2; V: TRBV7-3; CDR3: CASSLSGGYGYTF
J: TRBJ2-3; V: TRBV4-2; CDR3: CASSQDPLTSISADTQYF
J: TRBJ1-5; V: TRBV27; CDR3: CASSLASYSNQPQHF
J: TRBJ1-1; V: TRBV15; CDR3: CATIDDTEAFF
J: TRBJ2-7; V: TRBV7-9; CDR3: CASSLTRQTYEQYF